A single sample gave rise to the 25 T cell receptor beta chains below, sequenced in a study of blood T cell repertoires in COVID-19. TCRdb's table, derived via immunoSEQ multiplex PCR, lists solely in-frame clones and lacks some. The repertoire holds tens of thousands of clones, about 76% seen once, with roughly 40% in the top ten. The specimen sequenced was peripheral blood. The receptors were gathered from an elderly man with acute or convalescent COVID-19.

The gene calls are TRBV9 and TRBJ2-5, with D perhaps matching TRBD1 (6 bases). Per germline, CDR1 SGDLS and CDR2 YYNGEE. Trimming removed 0 bases at V and 2 bases at J, with 14 bases between. The CDR3 is 16 residues long. The CDR3, as DNA: TGTGCCAGCAGCGTAGGAACAGGGAGTTCACAAGAGACCCAGTACTTC. This encodes CASSVGTGSSQETQYF.

The V gene is TRBV27, the J gene TRBJ2-7, with D possibly matching TRBD1 (5 bases). Germline lookup yields CDR1 MNHEY and CDR2 SMNVEV (reference sequence). The V end was cut by 6 bases, the J end by 3 bases, with 9 bases between. This CDR3 comprises 12 residues. The CDR3 here is CASRGLFYEQYF. In DNA form, the CDR3 reads TGTGCCAGCAGGGGGCTTTTCTACGAGCAGTACTTC.

V gene TRBV24-1 combines with J gene TRBJ1-5, with 7 bases fitting TRBD1. V dropped 6 bases and J dropped 2; count of bases not matched to a gene: 3. Looked up from germline, CDR1 is KGHDR and CDR2 is SFDVKD. The CDR3 is made up of 14 amino acids. CDR3 DNA sequence: TGTGCCACCAGTAAGGGGGCCGGCAATCAGCCCCAGCATTTT. Its protein is CATSKGAGNQPQHF.

V usage is TRBV12-3 or TRBV12-4 and J usage is TRBJ2-1; the D gene is possibly TRBD1 (5 bases). Trimming removed 2 bases from V and 7 bases from J, with 9 bases in between. The CDR3 contains 13 residues. The CDR3 loop reads CASSLLGRNEQFF. DNA of the CDR3: TGTGCCAGCAGTTTATTGGGGCGGAATGAGCAGTTCTTC.

The chain employs TRBV5-1 and TRBJ2-5; a weak D match, TRBD1 (6 bases). V was trimmed by 3 bases and J by 5 bases, leaving 14 bases between them. Germline assignment: CDR1 SGHRS and CDR2 YFSETQ. This CDR3 has 14 amino acids. CDR3: CASSYSGELETQYF. CDR3 nucleotide sequence: TGCGCCAGCAGCTACTCAGGGGAGCTGGAGACCCAGTACTTC.

The rearrangement links TRBV19 to TRBJ2-1, with D possibly TRBD1 on 5 matching bases. CDR1 is LNHDA, CDR2 SQIVND, per germline (reference sequence). CDR3 length: 17 amino acids. The V end lost 6 bases, the J end lost 6 bases, and 24 bases lay between the germline ends. CDR3 region: CASSKFLDSLGSNEQFF. The CDR3 DNA reads as TGTGCCAGTAGCAAGTTCCTAGACAGTTTGGGTTCCAATGAGCAGTTCTTC.

This clone is a singleton in its sample. The chain recombines TRBV30 with TRBJ1-5; 7 positions match TRBD1. This CDR3 is built from 16 residues. V lost 1 base to trimming and J lost 2 bases; unmatched junction nucleotides: 8. Germline CDR1 reads GTSNPN; CDR2 reads SVGIG (reference sequence). The CDR3 here is CAWSGLGTVGNQPQHF. The CDR3 DNA is TGTGCCTGGAGTGGTCTCGGGACAGTCGGCAATCAGCCCCAGCATTTT.

The V gene is TRBV7-2, the J gene TRBJ1-5, with TRBD1 identical over 9 bases. V lost 5 bases to trimming and J lost 7 bases; unmatched junction nucleotides: 15. From germline, CDR1 is SGHTA and CDR2 FQGNSA. The CDR3 length is 17 residues. The CDR3 nucleotides read TGTGCCAGCAGCGCCCTGTATCCTGGACAGGGGAGCCAGCCCCAGCATTTT. Translating it yields CASSALYPGQGSQPQHF.

The V gene is TRBV2, the J gene TRBJ1-5, with 7 positions matching TRBD1. V was pared by 8 bases and J by 2 bases, with 3 bases of the junction left unmatched. Germline V CDR1 and CDR2: SNHLY, FYNNEI. The CDR3 length is 13 residues. The CDR3 sequence is CASRGQGNQPQHF. For the CDR3, the DNA is TGTGCCAGCCGCGGACAGGGCAATCAGCCCCAGCATTTT.

In this sample, this clone turned up once. The rearrangement links TRBV11-2 to TRBJ2-7; tentatively, D is TRBD1 (6 bases). Deletions cut 5 bases from V and 5 bases from J, with 22 bases between. Germline lookup yields CDR1 SGHAT and CDR2 FQNNGV. The CDR3 runs to 16 residues. The CDR3 here is CASSPFLDRPENEQYF. The DNA for the CDR3 is TGTGCCAGCAGCCCTTTCCTGGACAGACCAGAGAACGAGCAGTACTTC.

V and J are TRBV11-1 and TRBJ1-1, with a weak D call TRBD1 (5 bases). CDR1 and CDR2 (germline): SGHAT, FQDESV (reference sequence). CDR3 length: 15 residues. The germline V and J ends were trimmed by 3 bases and 5 bases, with 16 bases remaining between them. The CDR3 DNA reads as TGTGCCAGCAGCTTGACCGGGACTGTTGGGACTGAAGCTTTCTTT. Translated: CASSLTGTVGTEAFF.

This rearrangement joins TRBV5-1 to TRBJ2-7; 10 bases map to TRBD2. V lost 2 bases to trimming and J lost 0 bases; unmatched junction nucleotides: 2. The CDR3 is 15 residues long. Germline CDR1 and CDR2: SGHRS and YFSETQ. CDR3 nucleotides: TGCGCCAGCAGCTTTAGCGGGAGGAGCTCCTACGAGCAGTACTTC. It encodes CASSFSGRSSYEQYF.

This clone was counted once. The chain has TRBV7-9 and TRBJ1-4, with D possibly TRBD1 on 5 matching bases. The CDR3 loop spans 12 amino acids. V was cut by 5 bases and J by 8 bases, with 9 bases left in between. The germline CDR1 and CDR2 sequences are SEHNR and FQNEAQ (reference sequence). This CDR3 reads CASSPSGEKLFF. The CDR3 DNA follows: TGTGCCAGCAGCCCATCAGGGGAAAAACTGTTTTTT. Full variable domain (missing parts from reference TRBV7-9 and TRBJ1-4): DTGVSQNPRHKITKRGQNVTFRCDPISEHNRLYWYRQTLGQGPEFLTYFQNEAQLEKSRLLSDRFSAERPKGSFSTLEIQRTEQGDSAMYLCASSPSGEKLFFGSGTQLSVL.

This clone was picked up a small number of times. CDR3 region: CASSEQGSNQPQHF. The CDR3 DNA is TGTGCCAGCAGTGAACAGGGCAGCAATCAGCCCCAGCATTTT. The chain recombines TRBV6-1 with TRBJ1-5, with D perhaps matching TRBD1 (5 bases). The length of the CDR3 is 14 residues. V gave up 2 bases and J gave up 1 base, with 6 bases separating them. Germline V CDR1 and CDR2: MNHNS, SASEGT.

J is TRBJ1-2 and V is TRBV12-3 or TRBV12-4; the D gene is possibly TRBD1 (5 bases). The CDR3 totals 11 residues. Trimming left V 5 bases short and J 10 bases short, with 11 bases between. Here the CDR3 reads CASSRDRTYTF. CDR3 DNA sequence: TGTGCCAGCAGTCGTGACAGAACCTACACCTTC.

V is TRBV27 and J is TRBJ1-5, with D possibly TRBD1 on 5 matching bases. CDR1 MNHEY and CDR2 SMNVEV come from the germline V gene (reference sequence). V was trimmed by 3 bases and J by 1 base, leaving 7 bases between them. The CDR3 totals 14 residues. The CDR3, as DNA: TGTGCCAGCAGTTTTCGGGGGAGCAATCAGCCCCAGCATTTT. Translation gives CASSFRGSNQPQHF.

The DNA for the CDR3 is TGCGCCAGCAGTGCTCCAGGGTTTGCCTACAATGAGCAGTTCTTC. Amino acid sequence: CASSAPGFAYNEQFF. This sequence joins TRBV10-1 and TRBJ2-1, with D possibly being TRBD1 (5 bases). Germline V gene data show CDR1 as WNHNN and CDR2 as SYGVQD (reference sequence). This CDR3 has 15 amino acids. The V end was cut by 4 bases, the J end by 2 bases, with 12 bases between.

The chain is built from TRBV18 and TRBJ2-3; 12 bases are shared with TRBD2. The germline CDR1 and CDR2 sequences are KGHSH and LQKENI. J lost 4 bases, V lost 3 bases, and 2 bases had no gene match. The CDR3 covers 15 residues. The CDR3 spells CASSPTSGSPDTQYF. The CDR3 bases are TGTGCCAGCTCACCGACTAGCGGGAGCCCAGATACGCAGTATTTT.

The chain has TRBV5-4 and TRBJ1-3, with a tentative D call TRBD1 (5 bases). Germline CDR1 SGHNT, CDR2 YYREEE (reference sequence). This CDR3 has 13 residues. The V and J ends lost 2 bases and 4 bases respectively, with 7 bases between them. The CDR3 reads CASSFQGGNTIYF. For the CDR3, the DNA is TGTGCCAGCAGCTTCCAGGGCGGAAACACCATATATTTT.

This clone is a singleton in its sample. The chain joins TRBV30 to TRBJ2-7; the match to TRBD1 covers 7 bases. Germline CDR1 GTSNPN, CDR2 SVGIG (reference sequence). Trimming removed 2 bases from V and 7 bases from J; junction bases left unmatched: 5. The CDR3 length is 12 residues. CDR3 sequence: CAWSRQGIEQYF. CDR3 in DNA: TGTGCCTGGAGTCGACAGGGTATAGAGCAGTACTTC.

This clone showed up just a few times. V usage is TRBV7-9 and J usage is TRBJ2-2; a possible D gene is TRBD2 (6 bases). The ends were cut back, 2 bases at V and 7 bases at J, with 11 bases in the middle. The germline V gene has CDR1 SEHNR and CDR2 FQNEAQ (reference sequence). CDR3 length: 14 amino acids. CDR3 in DNA: TGTGCCAGCAGCTTAACGCGGGAAAGCGGGGAGCTGTTTTTT. This gives the protein CASSLTRESGELFF.

The rearrangement uses TRBV5-4 and TRBJ2-1, with 11 bases fitting TRBD2. The CDR3 extends over 16 amino acids. Germline V gene lookup returns CDR1 SGHNT and CDR2 YYREEE (reference sequence). J lost 4 bases, V lost 4 bases, and 7 bases had no gene match. In DNA form, the CDR3 reads TGTGCCAGCAGCGCCTACGGGACTAGCGGTTACAATGAGCAGTTCTTC. This codes for CASSAYGTSGYNEQFF. The full variable domain, completed using reference TRBV5-4 and TRBJ2-1, is ETGVTQSPTHLIKTRGQQVTLRCSSQSGHNTVSWYQQALGQGPQFIFQYYREEENGRGNFPPRFSGLQFPNYSSELNVNALELDDSALYLCASSAYGTSGYNEQFFGPGTRLTVL.

The chain couples TRBV5-1 to TRBJ1-2, with TRBD1 matching over 8 bases. V was pared by 1 base and J by 7 bases, with 6 bases of the junction left unmatched. Germline V lookup: CDR1 SGHRS, CDR2 YFSETQ. The CDR3 covers 14 residues. The CDR3 DNA is TGCGCCAGCAGCTTGCGGGGACAGGAGAGTGGCTACACCTTC. This gives the protein CASSLRGQESGYTF.

This chain uses TRBV2 with TRBJ1-1, with D possibly TRBD1 on 5 matching bases. The germline V gene has CDR1 SNHLY and CDR2 FYNNEI. The CDR3 loop spans 13 amino acids. Trimming took off 7 bases at V and 2 bases at J, with 11 bases between the two ends. The chain's CDR3 is CASIRQPNTEAFF. For the CDR3, the DNA is TGTGCCAGCATCCGACAGCCCAACACTGAAGCTTTCTTT.

The sample holds many counts of this clone. CDR3 sequence: CASSISAGGPNEQFF. The CDR3 nucleotides are TGTGCCAGTAGTATTTCAGCGGGAGGGCCAAATGAGCAGTTCTTC. This rearrangement joins TRBV19 to TRBJ2-1, with TRBD2 identical over 10 bases. V gave up 3 bases and J gave up 7 bases; unmatched junction bases: 6. Germline CDR1 LNHDA, CDR2 SQIVND (reference sequence). The length of the CDR3 is 15 residues.